This T cell receptor beta chain was documented in a study of patients and donors after allogeneic stem cell transplantation. This clonotype showed up just a few times. TCRdb analysed the RT-PCR reads with MiXCR anew, one entry per CDR3 protein. The sample consists of 30,000 to 40,000 distinct CDR3 sequences, 35% to 40% of them appearing once. Losses at the gene ends were 6 bases for V and 1 base for J; bases not matched to a gene: 14. The CDR3 spans 18 residues. Germline assignment: CDR1 MNHEY and CDR2 SVGEGT. V usage is TRBV6-2 or TRBV6-3 and J usage is TRBJ1-5, with 8 bases aligning to TRBD1. The receptor's source is a human donor who was either an allogeneic HSCT recipient or a stem cell or donor lymphocyte infusion donor (not recorded which). It is not recorded whose cells these are; they may come from a transplant donor. Sequencing was performed on blood, either unsorted or a sorted T cell fraction (not recorded which). This chain's CDR3 is CASRTYRGNIVSNQPQHF. CDR3 in DNA: TGTGCCAGCAGAACCTACAGGGGGAATATTGTGAGCAATCAGCCCCAGCATTTT.